This T cell receptor (beta chain) comes out of a study of OX40 agonist ivuxolimab in advanced cancers. The repertoire was sequenced with immunoSEQ multiplex PCR; TCRdb's copy has only in-frame clones and lacks some. The data hold tens of thousands of clones, with 65% to 85% observed a single time. About this clone itself: What it recognizes is unknown.

General observations from the study: Among T cells, CD8+ cells averaged more expanded clones than CD4+ cells.

In germline, CDR1 is SGHVS, CDR2 FQNEAQ. V was pared by 5 bases and J by 0 bases, with 6 bases of the junction left unmatched. This CDR3 has 17 residues. This sequence joins TRBV7-8 and TRBJ1-6; 8 bases map to TRBD1. This sequence was found in an adult with an advanced solid tumor such as melanoma, head and neck, liver or kidney cancer. The source was CD4+ or CD8+ T cells sorted from blood, collected in a trial of the OX40 agonist ivuxolimab. Here the CDR3 DNA reads TGTGCCAGCAGCCCCAGGGACAGGCTCTCCTATAATTCACCCCTCCACTTT. Translating it yields CASSPRDRLSYNSPLHF.